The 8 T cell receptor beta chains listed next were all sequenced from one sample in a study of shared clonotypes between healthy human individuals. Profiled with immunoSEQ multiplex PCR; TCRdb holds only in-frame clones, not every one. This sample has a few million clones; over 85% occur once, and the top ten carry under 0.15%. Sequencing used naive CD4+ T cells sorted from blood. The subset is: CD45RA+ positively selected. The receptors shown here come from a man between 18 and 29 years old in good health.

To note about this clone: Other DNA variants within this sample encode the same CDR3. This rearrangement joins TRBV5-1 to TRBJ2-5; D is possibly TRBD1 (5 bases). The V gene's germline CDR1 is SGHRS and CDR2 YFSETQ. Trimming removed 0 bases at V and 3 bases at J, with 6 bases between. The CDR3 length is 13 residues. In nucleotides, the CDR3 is TGCGCCAGCAGCTTGGTACAGGAAGAGACCCAGTACTTC. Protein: CASSLVQEETQYF.

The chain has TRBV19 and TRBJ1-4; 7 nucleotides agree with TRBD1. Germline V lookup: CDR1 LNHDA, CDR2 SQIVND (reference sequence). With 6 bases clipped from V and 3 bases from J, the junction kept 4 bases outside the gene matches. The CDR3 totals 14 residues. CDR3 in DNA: TGTGCCAGTAGAACGACAGGGTCTAATGAAAAACTGTTTTTT. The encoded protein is CASRTTGSNEKLFF. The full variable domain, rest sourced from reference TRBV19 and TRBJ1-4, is DGGITQSPKYLFRKEGQNVTLSCEQNLNHDAMYWYRQDPGQGLRLIYYSQIVNDFQKGDIAEGYSVSREKKESFPLTVTSAQKNPTAFYLCASRTTGSNEKLFFGSGTQLSVL.

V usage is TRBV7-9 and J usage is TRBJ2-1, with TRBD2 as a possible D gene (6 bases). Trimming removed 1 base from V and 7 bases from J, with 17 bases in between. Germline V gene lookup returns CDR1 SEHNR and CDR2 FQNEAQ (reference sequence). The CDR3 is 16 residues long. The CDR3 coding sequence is TGTGCCAGCAGCTTAGGGGGGGATCGACTGGGGAATGAGCAGTTCTTC. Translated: CASSLGGDRLGNEQFF.

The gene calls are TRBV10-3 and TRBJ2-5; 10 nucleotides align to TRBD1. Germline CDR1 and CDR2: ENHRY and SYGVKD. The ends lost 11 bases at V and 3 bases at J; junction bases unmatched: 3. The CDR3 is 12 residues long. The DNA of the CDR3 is TGTGCCGCCGGACAGGGGGAAGAGACCCAGTACTTC. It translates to CAAGQGEETQYF.

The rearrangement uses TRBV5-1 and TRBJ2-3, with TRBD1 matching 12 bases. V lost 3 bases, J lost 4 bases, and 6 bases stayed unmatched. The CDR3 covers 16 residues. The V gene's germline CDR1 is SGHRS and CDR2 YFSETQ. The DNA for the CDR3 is TGCGCCAGCAGCTATAGGGACAGGGGGCCCTCAGATACGCAGTATTTT. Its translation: CASSYRDRGPSDTQYF.

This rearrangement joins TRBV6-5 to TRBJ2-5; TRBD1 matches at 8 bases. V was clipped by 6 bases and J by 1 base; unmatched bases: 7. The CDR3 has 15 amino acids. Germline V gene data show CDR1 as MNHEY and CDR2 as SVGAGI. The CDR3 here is CASSGQGKGQETQYF. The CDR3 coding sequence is TGTGCCAGCAGCGGACAGGGAAAAGGCCAAGAGACCCAGTACTTC.

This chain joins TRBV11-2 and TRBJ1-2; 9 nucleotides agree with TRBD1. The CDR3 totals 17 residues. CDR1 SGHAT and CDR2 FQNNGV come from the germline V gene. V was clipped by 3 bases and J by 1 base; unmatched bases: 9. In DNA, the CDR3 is TGTGCCAGCAGCTTCAAGGTTGGGACAGGGCTTAACTATGGCTACACCTTC. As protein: CASSFKVGTGLNYGYTF.

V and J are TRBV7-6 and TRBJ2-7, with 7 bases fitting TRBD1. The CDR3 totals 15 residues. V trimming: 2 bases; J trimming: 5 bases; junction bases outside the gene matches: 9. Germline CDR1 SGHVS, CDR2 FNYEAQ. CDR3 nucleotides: TGTGCCAGCAGCTTACTGGGACAGCCATCGGACGAGCAGTACTTC. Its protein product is CASSLLGQPSDEQYF.